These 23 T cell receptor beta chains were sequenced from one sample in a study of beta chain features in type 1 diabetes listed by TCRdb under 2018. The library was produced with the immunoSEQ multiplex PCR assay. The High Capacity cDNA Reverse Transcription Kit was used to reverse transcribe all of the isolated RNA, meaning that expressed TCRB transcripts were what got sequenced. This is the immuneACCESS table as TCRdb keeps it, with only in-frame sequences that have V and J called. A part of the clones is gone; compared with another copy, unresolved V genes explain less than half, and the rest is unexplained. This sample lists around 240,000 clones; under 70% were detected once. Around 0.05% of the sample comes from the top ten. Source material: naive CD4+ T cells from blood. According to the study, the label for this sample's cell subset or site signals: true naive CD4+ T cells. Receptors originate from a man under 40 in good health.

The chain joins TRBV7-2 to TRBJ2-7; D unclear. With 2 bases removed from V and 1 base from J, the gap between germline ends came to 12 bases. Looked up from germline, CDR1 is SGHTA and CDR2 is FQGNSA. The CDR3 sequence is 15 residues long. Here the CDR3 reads CASSLRTGASYEQYF. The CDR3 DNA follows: TGTGCCAGCAGCTTAAGGACCGGCGCGTCCTACGAGCAGTACTTC.

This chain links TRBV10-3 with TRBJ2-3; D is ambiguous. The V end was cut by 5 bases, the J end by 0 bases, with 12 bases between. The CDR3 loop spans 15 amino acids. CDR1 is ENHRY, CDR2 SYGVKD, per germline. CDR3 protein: CAISPLGPSTDTQYF. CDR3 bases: TGTGCCATCAGTCCCTTGGGTCCTAGCACAGATACGCAGTATTTT.

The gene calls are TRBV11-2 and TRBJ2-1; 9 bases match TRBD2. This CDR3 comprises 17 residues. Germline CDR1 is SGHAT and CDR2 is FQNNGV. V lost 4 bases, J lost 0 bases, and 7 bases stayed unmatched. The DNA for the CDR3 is TGTGCCAGCAGCTCCAGCGGGAGGACGAGCTCCTACAATGAGCAGTTCTTC. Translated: CASSSSGRTSSYNEQFF.

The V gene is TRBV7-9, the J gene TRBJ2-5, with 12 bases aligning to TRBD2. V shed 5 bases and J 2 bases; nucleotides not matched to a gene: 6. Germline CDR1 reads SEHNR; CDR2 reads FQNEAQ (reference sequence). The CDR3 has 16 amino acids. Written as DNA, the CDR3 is TGTGCCAGCAGCACAGGGGGACTAGCGGGTCAAGAGACCCAGTACTTC. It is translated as CASSTGGLAGQETQYF. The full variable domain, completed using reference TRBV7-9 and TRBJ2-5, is DTGVSQNPRHKITKRGQNVTFRCDPISEHNRLYWYRQTLGQGPEFLTYFQNEAQLEKSRLLSDRFSAERPKGSFSTLEIQRTEQGDSAMYLCASSTGGLAGQETQYFGPGTRLLVL.

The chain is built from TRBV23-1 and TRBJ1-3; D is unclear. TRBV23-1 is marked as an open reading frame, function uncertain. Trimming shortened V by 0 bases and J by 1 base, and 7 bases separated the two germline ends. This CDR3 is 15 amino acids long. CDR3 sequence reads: CASSQSEESGNTIYF. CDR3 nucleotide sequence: TGCGCCAGCAGTCAATCGGAGGAATCTGGAAACACCATATATTTT.

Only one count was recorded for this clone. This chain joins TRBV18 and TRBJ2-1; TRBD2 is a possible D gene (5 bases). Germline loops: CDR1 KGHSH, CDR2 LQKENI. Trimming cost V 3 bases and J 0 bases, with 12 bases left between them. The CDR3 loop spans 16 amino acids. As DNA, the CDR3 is TGTGCCAGCTCACCGATTAGCGTAAACTCCTACAATGAGCAGTTCTTC. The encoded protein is CASSPISVNSYNEQFF.

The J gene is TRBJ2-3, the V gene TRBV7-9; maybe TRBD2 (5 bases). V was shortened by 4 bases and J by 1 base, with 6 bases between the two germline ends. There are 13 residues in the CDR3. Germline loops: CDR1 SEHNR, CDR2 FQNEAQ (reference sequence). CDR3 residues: CASSSGGTDTQYF. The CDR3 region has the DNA TGTGCCAGCAGCTCCGGGGGCACAGATACGCAGTATTTT.

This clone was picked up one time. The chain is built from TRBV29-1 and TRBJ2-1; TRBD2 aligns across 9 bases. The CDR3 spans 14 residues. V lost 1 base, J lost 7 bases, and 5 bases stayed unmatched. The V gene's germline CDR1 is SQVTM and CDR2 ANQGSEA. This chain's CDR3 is CSVEGGRAWNEQFF. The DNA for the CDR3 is TGCAGCGTTGAAGGCGGGAGGGCCTGGAATGAGCAGTTCTTC.

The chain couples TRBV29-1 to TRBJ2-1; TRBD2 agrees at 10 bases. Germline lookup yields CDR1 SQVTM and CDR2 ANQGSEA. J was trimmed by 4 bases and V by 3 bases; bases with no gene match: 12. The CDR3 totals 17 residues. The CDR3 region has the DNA TGCAGCGTTGATTCTAGGTCTAGCGGGGGAGAATACAATGAGCAGTTCTTC. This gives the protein CSVDSRSSGGEYNEQFF.

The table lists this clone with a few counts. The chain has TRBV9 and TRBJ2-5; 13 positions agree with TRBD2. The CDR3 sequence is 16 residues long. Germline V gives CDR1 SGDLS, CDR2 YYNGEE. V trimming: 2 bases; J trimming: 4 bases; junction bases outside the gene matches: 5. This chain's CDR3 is CASSVTSGRMVETQYF. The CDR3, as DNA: TGTGCCAGCAGCGTGACTAGCGGGAGGATGGTAGAGACCCAGTACTTC.

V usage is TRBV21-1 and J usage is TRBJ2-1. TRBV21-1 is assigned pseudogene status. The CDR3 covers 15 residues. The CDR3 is CASMVGPSSYNEQFF. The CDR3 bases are TGTGCCAGCATGGTGGGACCGAGCTCCTACAATGAGCAGTTCTTC.

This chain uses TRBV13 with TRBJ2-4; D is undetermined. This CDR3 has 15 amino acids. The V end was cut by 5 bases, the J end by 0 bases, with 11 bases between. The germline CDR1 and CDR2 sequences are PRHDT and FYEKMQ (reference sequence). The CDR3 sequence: CASSGRNLAKNIQYF. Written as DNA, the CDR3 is TGTGCCAGCAGCGGACGGAATCTAGCCAAAAACATTCAGTACTTC.

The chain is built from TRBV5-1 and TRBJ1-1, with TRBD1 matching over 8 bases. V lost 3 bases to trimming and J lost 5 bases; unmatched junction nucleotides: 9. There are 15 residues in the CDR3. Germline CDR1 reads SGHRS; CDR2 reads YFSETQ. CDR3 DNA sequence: TGCGCCAGCAGCTGGGAGGCAGGGGGCCGAACTGAAGCTTTCTTT. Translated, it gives CASSWEAGGRTEAFF.

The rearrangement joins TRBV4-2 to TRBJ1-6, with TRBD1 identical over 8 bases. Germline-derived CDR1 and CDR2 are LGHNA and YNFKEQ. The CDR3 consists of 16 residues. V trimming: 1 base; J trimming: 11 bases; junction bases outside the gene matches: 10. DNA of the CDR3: TGTGCCAGCAGCCAAGTGAGGACAGGGATCTCTGCACCCCTCCACTTT. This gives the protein CASSQVRTGISAPLHF.

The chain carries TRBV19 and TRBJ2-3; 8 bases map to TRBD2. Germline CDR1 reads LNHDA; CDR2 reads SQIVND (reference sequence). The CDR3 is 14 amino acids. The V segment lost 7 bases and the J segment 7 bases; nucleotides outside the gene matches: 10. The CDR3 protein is CASNPGGTANTQYF. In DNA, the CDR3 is TGTGCCAGTAACCCGGGGGGGACTGCAAATACGCAGTATTTT. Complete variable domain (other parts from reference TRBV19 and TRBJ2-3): DGGITQSPKYLFRKEGQNVTLSCEQNLNHDAMYWYRQDPGQGLRLIYYSQIVNDFQKGDIAEGYSVSREKKESFPLTVTSAQKNPTAFYLCASNPGGTANTQYFGPGTRLTVL.

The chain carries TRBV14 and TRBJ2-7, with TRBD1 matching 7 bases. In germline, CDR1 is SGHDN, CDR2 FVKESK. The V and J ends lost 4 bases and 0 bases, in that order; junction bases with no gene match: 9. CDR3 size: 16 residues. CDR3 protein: CASSPQGRGSSYEQYF. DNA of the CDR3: TGTGCCAGCAGCCCCCAGGGCAGGGGGAGCTCCTACGAGCAGTACTTC.

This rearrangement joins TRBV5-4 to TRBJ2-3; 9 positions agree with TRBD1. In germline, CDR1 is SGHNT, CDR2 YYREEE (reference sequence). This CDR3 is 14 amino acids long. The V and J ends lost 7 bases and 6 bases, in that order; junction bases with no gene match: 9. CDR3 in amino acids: CASLDRGRPDTQYF. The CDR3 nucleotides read TGTGCCAGCCTGGACAGGGGTCGTCCGGATACGCAGTATTTT.

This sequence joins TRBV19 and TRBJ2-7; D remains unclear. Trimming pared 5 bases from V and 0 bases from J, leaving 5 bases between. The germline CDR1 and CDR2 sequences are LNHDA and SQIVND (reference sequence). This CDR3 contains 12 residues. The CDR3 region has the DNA TGTGCCAGTAGTTTCCCCTCCTACGAGCAGTACTTC. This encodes CASSFPSYEQYF.

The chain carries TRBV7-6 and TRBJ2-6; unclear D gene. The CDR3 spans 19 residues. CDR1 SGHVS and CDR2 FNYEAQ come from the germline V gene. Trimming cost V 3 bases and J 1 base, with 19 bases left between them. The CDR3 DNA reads TGTGCCAGCAGCTTCGATCCTCGTGCCACAATTTCTGGGGCCAACGTCCTGACTTTC. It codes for CASSFDPRATISGANVLTF.

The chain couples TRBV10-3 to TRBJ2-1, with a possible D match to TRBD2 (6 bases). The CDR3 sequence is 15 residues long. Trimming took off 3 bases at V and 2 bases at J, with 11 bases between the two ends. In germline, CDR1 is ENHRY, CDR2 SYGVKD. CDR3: CAISDRSGTYNEQFF. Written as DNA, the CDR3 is TGTGCCATCAGTGATCGTAGCGGTACCTACAATGAGCAGTTCTTC.

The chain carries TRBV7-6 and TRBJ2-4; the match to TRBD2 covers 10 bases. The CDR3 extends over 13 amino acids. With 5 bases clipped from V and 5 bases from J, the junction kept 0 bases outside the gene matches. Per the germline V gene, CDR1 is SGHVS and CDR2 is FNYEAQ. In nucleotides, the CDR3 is TGTGCCAGCAGCGGACTAGCGGAAAACATTCAGTACTTC. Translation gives CASSGLAENIQYF.

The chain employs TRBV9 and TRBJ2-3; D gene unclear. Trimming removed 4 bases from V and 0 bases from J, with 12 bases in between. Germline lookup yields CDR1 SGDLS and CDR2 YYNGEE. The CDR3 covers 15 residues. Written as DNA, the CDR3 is TGTGCCAGCAGCCCCGATCGGGTTAGCACAGATACGCAGTATTTT. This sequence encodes CASSPDRVSTDTQYF.

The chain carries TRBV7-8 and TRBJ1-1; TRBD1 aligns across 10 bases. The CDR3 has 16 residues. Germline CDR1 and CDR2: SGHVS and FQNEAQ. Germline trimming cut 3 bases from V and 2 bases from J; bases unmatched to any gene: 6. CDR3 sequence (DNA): TGTGCCAGCAGCTTTCTGGACAGGGGGTATAACACTGAAGCTTTCTTT. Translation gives CASSFLDRGYNTEAFF.